This note documents a single T cell receptor beta chain sequence. Its cognate antigen is unknown. This record belongs to a study of PD-1 blockade in classical Hodgkin lymphoma. Broader study findings: Healthy donors reportedly exceeded newly diagnosed patients in baseline TCR diversity. TCR diversity in CD4+, not CD8+, cells rose significantly by C4D1.

The patients all showed relapse after autologous stem cell transplantation, while their brentuximab vedotin exposure varied. Measured with immunoSEQ multiplex PCR; TCRdb has only the in-frame clones, and not every one. The sample records some 93,000 clones, more than 90% being singletons. The TCR sequence derives from a human donor with classical Hodgkin lymphoma. Sequencing was performed on peripheral blood mononuclear cells (PBMCs), taken at baseline.

The CDR3, as DNA: TGTGCCAGCAGATCCTTAGCGGGAGGGCCTAGGTTTGAGCAGTTCTTC. Protein: CASRSLAGGPRFEQFF. The chain has TRBV11-2 and TRBJ2-1, with 11 bases that match TRBD2. This CDR3 region has 16 residues. Germline values: CDR1 SGHAT, CDR2 FQNNGV. Trimming took 6 bases from V and 9 from J; bases not matched to a gene: 13.